One sample yielded the 6 T cell receptor beta chains listed below, sequenced in a study of T cell responses to AZD1222 COVID-19 vaccine. Profiled with immunoSEQ multiplex PCR; TCRdb holds only in-frame clones, not every one. Here the sample spans 75,000 to 90,000 clones, roughly 85% being singletons. The sample in question was peripheral blood, obtained 28 days after the second AZD1222 dose. Every receptor here comes from an adult who received the AZD1222 COVID-19 vaccine.

The rearrangement links TRBV27 to TRBJ1-6; 8 positions match TRBD1. Unmatched junction bases numbered 6, after V lost 5 bases and J lost 9 bases. The V gene's germline CDR1 is MNHEY and CDR2 SMNVEV (reference sequence). The CDR3 length is 14 residues. CDR3 sequence (DNA): TGTGCCAGCAGTCCTCCCGGACAGGGTTCACCCCTCCACTTT. It yields the protein CASSPPGQGSPLHF.

The chain combines TRBV14 with TRBJ1-1; D not certain. There are 12 residues in the CDR3. V gave up 0 bases and J gave up 7 bases, with 6 bases separating them. Per germline, CDR1 SGHDN and CDR2 FVKESK. CDR3 sequence: CASSQDRVEAFF. CDR3 bases: TGTGCCAGCAGCCAAGATCGTGTTGAAGCTTTCTTT.

The chain combines TRBV13 with TRBJ2-5, with 8 bases matching TRBD2. The CDR3 length is 15 residues. J gave up 5 bases and V 1 base, and 6 bases lay outside the gene matches. Germline V gene data show CDR1 as PRHDT and CDR2 as FYEKMQ (reference sequence). The CDR3 here is CASSLEAGAQETQYF. The DNA for the CDR3 is TGTGCCAGCAGCTTAGAAGCGGGAGCCCAGGAGACCCAGTACTTC.

J is TRBJ1-1 and V is TRBV18; no firm D call. Trimming took off 3 bases at V and 1 base at J, with 6 bases between the two ends. The CDR3 runs to 13 residues. CDR1 is KGHSH and CDR2 is LQKENI in the germline V gene. CDR3 in DNA: TGTGCCAGCTCACCCCGGCAGAACACTGAAGCTTTCTTT. Protein: CASSPRQNTEAFF.

V and J are TRBV7-3 and TRBJ1-1; D is unclear. The CDR3 runs to 13 residues. Per the germline V gene, CDR1 is SGHTA and CDR2 is FQGTGA. Trimming shortened V by 5 bases and J by 1 base, and 8 bases separated the two germline ends. The CDR3 DNA reads as TGTGCCAGCAGCCTCCGGGCGAACACTGAAGCTTTCTTT. It codes for CASSLRANTEAFF.

V usage is TRBV19 and J usage is TRBJ1-2, with D uncertain. V was cut by 7 bases and J by 7 bases, with 10 bases left in between. CDR1 and CDR2 from the germline V gene are LNHDA and SQIVND (reference sequence). The CDR3 is 11 residues long. CDR3 sequence reads: CASMRVRGYTF. The CDR3, as DNA: TGTGCCAGTATGAGAGTGCGTGGCTACACCTTC.